What follows is one TCR beta chain and its context. Its antigen is currently unknown. A multiplex PCR was run with 60 Vbeta primers and 13 Jbeta primers. Assay: immunoSEQ multiplex PCR; the TCRdb copy retains only in-frame clones and omits some. The sample carries 120,000 or so clones, over 60% recorded once. The data were taken from a study of cytomegalovirus exposure and HLA in healthy donors. Whole-study results and caveats: The study designated about 180 TCR beta chains cytomegalovirus-associated. More than 15,000 TCR beta sequences were associated with HLA alleles at 0.05 false discovery rate in a later analysis.

Healthy bone marrow donors made up the cohort. The CDR3 sequence is 15 residues long. Germline assignment: CDR1 MDHEN and CDR2 SYDVKM. With V trimmed by 2 bases and J by 5 bases, 4 bases remained unmatched. Sequenced material: PBMCs. The gene calls are TRBV28 and TRBJ1-5, with 9 bases matching TRBD1. This TCR was sampled from a woman in her thirties or forties in good health and CMV-seronegative. The CDR3 DNA sequence: TGTGCCAGCAGTTTAGGGACAGGGTGGCATCAGCCCCAGCATTTT. The encoded protein is CASSLGTGWHQPQHF.